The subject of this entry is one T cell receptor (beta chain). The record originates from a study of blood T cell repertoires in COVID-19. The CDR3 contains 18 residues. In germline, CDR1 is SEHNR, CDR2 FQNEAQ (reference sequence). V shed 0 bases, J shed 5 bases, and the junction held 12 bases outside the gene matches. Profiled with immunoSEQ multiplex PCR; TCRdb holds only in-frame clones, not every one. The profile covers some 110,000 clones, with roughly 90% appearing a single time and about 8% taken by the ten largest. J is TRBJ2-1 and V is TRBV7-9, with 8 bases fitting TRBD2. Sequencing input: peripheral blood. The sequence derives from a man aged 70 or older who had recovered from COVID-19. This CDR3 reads CASSLAIKASGPDNEQFF. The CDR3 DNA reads TGTGCCAGCAGCTTAGCGATAAAGGCTAGCGGGCCGGACAATGAGCAGTTCTTC.